These 26 T cell receptor beta chains came from one sample sequenced in a study of blood T cell repertoires in COVID-19. Generated by immunoSEQ multiplex PCR, the TCRdb table keeps only in-frame clones and is missing some. The data show some 290,000 clones, roughly nine tenths seen once. Sequenced: peripheral blood. These receptors all stem from a woman in her twenties or thirties with COVID-19, enrolled during active disease.

This clone was recorded once. The V call is TRBV6-6, the J call TRBJ2-1; 8 nucleotides agree with TRBD2. Losses at the gene ends were 1 base for V and 5 bases for J; bases not matched to a gene: 7. Germline V lookup: CDR1 MNHNY, CDR2 SVGAGI (reference sequence). This CDR3 has 16 amino acids. CDR3 loop: CASSYLGLVPHNEQFF. CDR3 coding DNA: TGTGCCAGCAGTTACTTGGGACTAGTCCCCCACAATGAGCAGTTCTTC.

The chain employs TRBV4-2 and TRBJ2-3; 7 nucleotides align to TRBD2. Per the germline V gene, CDR1 is LGHNA and CDR2 is YNFKEQ. There are 16 residues in the CDR3. Unmatched junction bases numbered 11, after V lost 0 bases and J lost 8 bases. The CDR3 here is CASSQEKWEGVPTQYF. As DNA, the CDR3 is TGTGCCAGCAGCCAAGAAAAGTGGGAGGGTGTCCCTACGCAGTATTTT.

This clone was seen a handful of times. This chain connects TRBV6-5 to TRBJ1-2, with 10 bases fitting TRBD1. The CDR3 covers 14 residues. Germline V lookup: CDR1 MNHEY, CDR2 SVGAGI. Unmatched junction bases numbered 8, after V lost 6 bases and J lost 7 bases. The CDR3: CASRATGGAAGYTF. The CDR3 DNA sequence: TGTGCCAGCAGGGCGACAGGGGGCGCAGCTGGCTACACCTTC.

This clone has only a few counts. The V and J genes are TRBV27 and TRBJ2-2; 7 nucleotides line up with TRBD1. Germline CDR1 and CDR2: MNHEY and SMNVEV (reference sequence). Germline trimming cut 4 bases from V and 8 bases from J; bases unmatched to any gene: 10. The CDR3 is made up of 15 amino acids. This CDR3 is CASSYGTAKAGELFF. The CDR3 coding sequence is TGTGCCAGCAGTTACGGGACAGCTAAAGCAGGGGAGCTGTTTTTT.

V is TRBV18 and J is TRBJ2-1; TRBD2 matches 15 bases. Germline trimming cut 3 bases from V and 4 bases from J; bases unmatched to any gene: 1. The germline gives CDR1 KGHSH, CDR2 LQKENI. The CDR3 spans 16 residues. The CDR3 spells CASSPGLAGGYNEQFF. The CDR3 DNA reads TGTGCCAGCTCACCGGGACTAGCGGGGGGTTACAATGAGCAGTTCTTC. Full variable domain (outside the CDR3, taken from reference TRBV18 and TRBJ2-1): NAGVMQNPRHLVRRRGQEARLRCSPMKGHSHVYWYRQLPEEGLKFMVYLQKENIIDESGMPKERFSAEFPKEGPSILRIQQVVRGDSAAYFCASSPGLAGGYNEQFFGPGTRLTVL.

The count of this clone is one. As DNA, the CDR3 is TGTGCCAGCAGCCCAGAGGGGAAGCGGGACGAGCAGTACTTC. This sequence encodes CASSPEGKRDEQYF. The chain uses TRBV11-1 and TRBJ2-7; maybe TRBD2 (6 bases). The V gene's germline CDR1 is SGHAT and CDR2 FQDESV (reference sequence). The CDR3 sequence is 14 residues long. The V end was cut by 5 bases, the J end by 5 bases, with 16 bases between.

This chain connects TRBV7-6 to TRBJ2-3; 7 positions agree with TRBD2. The CDR3 runs 16 residues. From germline, CDR1 is SGHVS and CDR2 FNYEAQ. J was trimmed by 4 bases and V by 1 base; bases with no gene match: 8. The CDR3 nucleotides are TGTGCCAGCAGCTTAGGCCCGACTAGCCAGCCAGATACGCAGTATTTT. Its protein product is CASSLGPTSQPDTQYF.

The rearrangement joins TRBV13 to TRBJ1-4, with a weak D call TRBD1 (6 bases). From germline, CDR1 is PRHDT and CDR2 FYEKMQ (reference sequence). CDR3 size: 15 residues. Trimming pared 5 bases from V and 2 bases from J, leaving 12 bases between. The CDR3 DNA is TGTGCCAGCAGCCCACAGGGTAGGACTAATGAAAAACTGTTTTTT. Amino acids: CASSPQGRTNEKLFF. Full variable domain (remainder filled in from reference TRBV13 and TRBJ1-4): AAGVIQSPRHLIKEKRETATLKCYPIPRHDTVYWYQQGPGQDPQFLISFYEKMQSDKGSIPDRFSAQQFSDYHSELNMSSLELGDSALYFCASSPQGRTNEKLFFGSGTQLSVL.

This chain joins TRBV5-4 and TRBJ1-1; 7 bases fit TRBD1. The CDR3 is 16 amino acids. J lost 8 bases, V lost 2 bases, and 15 bases had no gene match. The germline V gene encodes CDR1 SGHNT and CDR2 YYREEE (reference sequence). The CDR3 sequence: CASSFAREETGREAFF. The CDR3 bases are TGTGCCAGCAGCTTTGCCAGAGAGGAGACAGGGCGGGAAGCTTTCTTT.

This chain links TRBV7-6 with TRBJ1-2; TRBD1 agrees at 7 bases. The CDR3 contains 13 residues. The junction had 9 bases not matched to a gene; V was cut back by 10 bases and J by 4 bases. Germline V gene sequence: CDR1 SGHVS, CDR2 FNYEAQ. This CDR3 is CATRIQGVYGYTF. CDR3 DNA: TGTGCCACCCGAATTCAGGGGGTCTATGGCTACACCTTC.

This clone was observed once. This chain links TRBV5-1 with TRBJ1-1; TRBD1 matches 7 bases. Trimming took 4 bases from V and 6 from J; bases not matched to a gene: 12. CDR1 and CDR2 from the germline V gene are SGHRS and YFSETQ. The CDR3 has 15 amino acids. CDR3 amino acids: CASSRIGQDLAEAFF. In DNA, the CDR3 is TGCGCCAGCAGCCGAATTGGACAGGACCTTGCTGAAGCTTTCTTT.

The rearrangement links TRBV27 to TRBJ1-2; 7 bases map to TRBD1. Trimming at V came to 5 bases and at J to 11 bases, leaving 14 bases not matched to a gene. This CDR3 contains 14 residues. The V gene's germline CDR1 is MNHEY and CDR2 SMNVEV (reference sequence). The CDR3 is CASSKTTGFIVYTF. For the CDR3, the DNA is TGTGCCAGCAGTAAAACGACAGGGTTTATAGTTTACACCTTC.

This clone showed up just a few times. J is TRBJ1-5 and V is TRBV6-5, with D unresolved. The germline CDR1 and CDR2 sequences are MNHEY and SVGAGI. The CDR3 runs to 14 residues. V lost 6 bases and J 5 bases, leaving 14 bases between the germline ends. DNA for the CDR3: TGTGCCAGCAGGAGCCACCTTAATGATCAGCCCCAGCATTTT. It translates to CASRSHLNDQPQHF.

The chain recombines TRBV6-5 with TRBJ2-7; possibly TRBD1 for D (5 bases). The CDR3 length is 13 residues. The germline V gene has CDR1 MNHEY and CDR2 SVGAGI. V lost 6 bases to trimming and J lost 0 bases, with 9 bases between them. The DNA of the CDR3 is TGTGCCAGCAGACCGCAGGGCTCCTACGAGCAGTACTTC. It encodes CASRPQGSYEQYF.

This chain connects TRBV11-2 to TRBJ1-1, with 10 nucleotides matching TRBD1. There are 15 residues in the CDR3. The J segment lost 7 bases and the V segment lost 4 bases, leaving 9 bases of the junction unmatched. Germline V lookup: CDR1 SGHAT, CDR2 FQNNGV. The CDR3 nucleotides read TGTGCCAGCAGCTCGGCTGGACAGGGGGTCGGTGAAGCTTTCTTT. This sequence encodes CASSSAGQGVGEAFF.

This rearrangement joins TRBV10-3 to TRBJ1-3; no reliable D call. The V and J ends lost 8 bases and 2 bases respectively, with 7 bases between them. Germline-derived CDR1 and CDR2 are ENHRY and SYGVKD. This CDR3 spans 12 amino acids. DNA for the CDR3: TGTGCCATCGGGAGCGCTGGAAACACCATATATTTT. Translating gives CAIGSAGNTIYF.

This clone has only one observation. The V and J genes are TRBV6-5 and TRBJ1-4; 7 bases line up with TRBD1. Germline V lookup: CDR1 MNHEY, CDR2 SVGAGI. The ends lost 3 bases at V and 6 bases at J; junction bases unmatched: 4. This CDR3 spans 14 amino acids. The DNA of the CDR3 is TGTGCCAGCAGTTATAACAGGGGATATGAAAAACTGTTTTTT. It is translated as CASSYNRGYEKLFF.

The CDR3 DNA is TGTGCCAGCAGCTTCGGCGAGGGTGGTCAGCCCCAGCATTTT. It codes for CASSFGEGGQPQHF. This chain links TRBV5-6 with TRBJ1-5; no clear D gene. The length of the CDR3 is 14 residues. Germline assignment: CDR1 SGHDT and CDR2 YYEEEE. The V gene lost 2 bases and the J gene lost 6 bases, with 12 bases spanning the gap.

Note on this clone: The sample has other DNA sequences that encode this CDR3 too. The chain is built from TRBV5-1 and TRBJ2-3; D perhaps matches TRBD1 (5 bases). This CDR3 is built from 14 residues. The germline V gene has CDR1 SGHRS and CDR2 YFSETQ. The V gene lost 1 base and the J gene lost 3 bases, with 9 bases spanning the gap. The CDR3 here is CASSLTGSTDTQYF. The CDR3 DNA reads TGCGCCAGCAGCTTGACAGGTTCAACAGATACGCAGTATTTT.

The rearrangement links TRBV10-1 to TRBJ2-4, with 8 bases aligning to TRBD1. Germline CDR1 WNHNN, CDR2 SYGVQD (reference sequence). The CDR3 totals 17 residues. V was pared by 0 bases and J by 6 bases, with 10 bases of the junction left unmatched. CDR3 sequence: CASSESNLQGAGNIQYF. The DNA for the CDR3 is TGCGCCAGCAGTGAGTCGAATCTCCAGGGGGCAGGAAACATTCAGTACTTC.

The chain has TRBV6-1 and TRBJ2-7, with 10 bases lining up with TRBD2. Germline values: CDR1 MNHNS, CDR2 SASEGT. Unmatched junction bases numbered 3, after V lost 2 bases and J lost 2 bases. This CDR3 is built from 15 residues. CDR3 protein: CASSEIAGGAYEQYF. The CDR3 DNA is TGTGCCAGCAGTGAAATAGCGGGGGGTGCCTACGAGCAGTACTTC.

This clone has a single count. The genes are TRBV7-9 and TRBJ2-3, with 8 bases fitting TRBD2. This CDR3 has 16 amino acids. Germline V gene sequence: CDR1 SEHNR, CDR2 FQNEAQ (reference sequence). Losses at the gene ends were 2 bases for V and 4 bases for J; bases not matched to a gene: 8. The CDR3 spells CASSLIGGAPADTQYF. For the CDR3, the DNA is TGTGCCAGCAGCTTAATCGGGGGGGCCCCCGCAGATACGCAGTATTTT.

This chain joins TRBV2 and TRBJ2-5; the D gene is possibly TRBD2 (5 bases). Germline loops: CDR1 SNHLY, CDR2 FYNNEI. Between the trimmed V and J ends, which lost 11 bases and 1 base, there was a span of 8 bases. The CDR3 runs 11 residues. DNA for the CDR3: TGTGCCGGAGGCGCCCAAGAGACCCAGTACTTC. As protein: CAGGAQETQYF.

This clone occurred once. The chain is built from TRBV18 and TRBJ1-5, with no clear D. The germline V gene has CDR1 KGHSH and CDR2 LQKENI. The V and J ends lost 5 bases and 5 bases respectively, with 10 bases between them. This CDR3 region has 13 residues. For the CDR3, the DNA is TGTGCCAGCTCATGGTCCACAGATCAGCCCCAGCATTTT. Protein product: CASSWSTDQPQHF.

The V and J genes are TRBV15 and TRBJ2-7; D gene ambiguous. The germline V gene encodes CDR1 LNHNV and CDR2 YYDKDF (reference sequence). The V end lost 3 bases, the J end lost 0 bases, and 6 bases lay between the germline ends. CDR3 length: 13 amino acids. This chain's CDR3 is CATSSGFSYEQYF. The DNA for the CDR3 is TGTGCCACCAGCAGTGGCTTCTCCTACGAGCAGTACTTC.

The chain recombines TRBV4-1 with TRBJ1-4; D is unclear. The CDR3 is made up of 19 amino acids. Germline V gene lookup returns CDR1 MGHRA and CDR2 YSYEKL. Trimming pared 0 bases from V and 0 bases from J, leaving 17 bases between. The CDR3 loop reads CASSQDRGRAFATNEKLFF. The CDR3 coding sequence is TGCGCCAGCAGCCAAGATCGAGGGAGGGCATTTGCAACTAATGAAAAACTGTTTTTT.